Below, 9 T cell receptor beta chains from the same sample are listed, as sequenced in a study of human thymus T cells. Sequenced by immunoSEQ multiplex PCR; TCRdb stores in-frame clones only, minus some. The data show tens of thousands of clones, around 94% seen once. The sample comprised blood. Receptor source: a boy under three years old with a congenital heart defect but otherwise immunologically healthy.

J is TRBJ2-2 and V is TRBV5-4, with 11 bases lining up with TRBD1. Per germline, CDR1 SGHNT and CDR2 YYREEE (reference sequence). The V gene end was trimmed by 4 bases and the J gene end by 4 bases; junction bases not matched to a gene: 3. The CDR3 covers 15 residues. The CDR3: CASSRTGGITGELFF. CDR3 coding DNA: TGTGCCAGCAGCCGGACAGGGGGCATCACCGGGGAGCTGTTTTTT.

The chain carries TRBV28 and TRBJ1-4, with D tentatively TRBD1 (6 bases). The CDR3 is 15 amino acids. V lost 0 bases, J lost 8 bases, and 13 bases lay in between. CDR1 is MDHEN and CDR2 is SYDVKM in the germline V gene. CDR3 residues: CASSLWGDRFEKLFF. The CDR3 nucleotides read TGTGCCAGCAGTTTATGGGGAGACAGGTTCGAAAAACTGTTTTTT.

This chain connects TRBV7-8 to TRBJ1-4; D remains ambiguous. V was shortened by 1 base and J by 8 bases, with 11 bases between the two germline ends. Germline assignment: CDR1 SGHVS and CDR2 FQNEAQ. This CDR3 is 14 amino acids long. This CDR3 is CASSLEGSGEKLFF. DNA for the CDR3: TGTGCCAGCAGCTTAGAAGGGAGTGGGGAAAAACTGTTTTTT.

The rearrangement uses TRBV7-9 and TRBJ1-2; D gene uncertain. Germline V gene data show CDR1 as SEHNR and CDR2 as FQNEAQ (reference sequence). Trimming took off 1 base at V and 6 bases at J, with 18 bases between the two ends. This CDR3 contains 16 residues. The CDR3 spells CASSLGVGKPRDGYTF. CDR3 sequence (DNA): TGTGCCAGCAGCTTAGGGGTCGGGAAACCTAGGGATGGCTACACCTTC.

In its sample, this clone was seen once. The V gene is TRBV7-3, the J gene TRBJ2-3; perhaps TRBD2 as D (7 bases). The CDR3 covers 15 residues. Trimming removed 5 bases from V and 3 bases from J, with 15 bases in between. In germline, CDR1 is SGHTA, CDR2 FQGTGA. The CDR3 DNA reads as TGTGCCAGCAGCCCTTCGGGGGGCCCTACAGATACGCAGTATTTT. Translating gives CASSPSGGPTDTQYF. The whole variable domain, remainder taken from reference TRBV7-3 and TRBJ2-3, is GAGVSQTPSNKVTEKGKYVELRCDPISGHTALYWYRQSLGQGPEFLIYFQGTGAADDSGLPNDRFFAVRPEGSVSTLKIQRTERGDSAVYLCASSPSGGPTDTQYFGPGTRLTVL.

The chain links TRBV13 to TRBJ1-2; D is uncertain. The CDR3 length is 12 residues. In germline, CDR1 is PRHDT, CDR2 FYEKMQ (reference sequence). Trimming removed 6 bases from V and 2 bases from J, with 7 bases in between. The CDR3 region has the DNA TGTGCCAGCAGTACTCTCAACTATGGCTACACCTTC. It translates to CASSTLNYGYTF. The whole variable domain, filled in from reference TRBV13 and TRBJ1-2, reads AAGVIQSPRHLIKEKRETATLKCYPIPRHDTVYWYQQGPGQDPQFLISFYEKMQSDKGSIPDRFSAQQFSDYHSELNMSSLELGDSALYFCASSTLNYGYTFGSGTRLTVV.

The chain employs TRBV7-2 and TRBJ2-1, with 7 bases lining up with TRBD2. The trim removed 1 base at V and 5 bases at J, leaving 8 bases unmatched. There are 16 residues in the CDR3. Germline values: CDR1 SGHTA, CDR2 FQGNSA. The CDR3 reads CASSLVKAGPHNEQFF. The CDR3 DNA sequence: TGTGCCAGCAGCTTAGTAAAAGCGGGACCCCACAATGAGCAGTTCTTC.

The chain employs TRBV6-1 and TRBJ1-1, with 7 bases matching TRBD1. The CDR3 runs to 15 residues. With V trimmed by 1 base and J by 4 bases, 6 bases remained unmatched. The V gene's germline CDR1 is MNHNS and CDR2 SASEGT. In nucleotides, the CDR3 is TGTGCCAGCAGTGAAGGCGAGGGGGCGCCCACTGAAGCTTTCTTT. Amino acids: CASSEGEGAPTEAFF.

The chain carries TRBV18 and TRBJ2-3; D uncertain. The CDR3 runs 12 residues. V was trimmed by 1 base and J by 4 bases, leaving 3 bases between them. CDR1 KGHSH and CDR2 LQKENI come from the germline V gene. The CDR3: CASSPRADTQYF. The CDR3 nucleotides are TGTGCCAGCTCACCACGGGCAGATACGCAGTATTTT.